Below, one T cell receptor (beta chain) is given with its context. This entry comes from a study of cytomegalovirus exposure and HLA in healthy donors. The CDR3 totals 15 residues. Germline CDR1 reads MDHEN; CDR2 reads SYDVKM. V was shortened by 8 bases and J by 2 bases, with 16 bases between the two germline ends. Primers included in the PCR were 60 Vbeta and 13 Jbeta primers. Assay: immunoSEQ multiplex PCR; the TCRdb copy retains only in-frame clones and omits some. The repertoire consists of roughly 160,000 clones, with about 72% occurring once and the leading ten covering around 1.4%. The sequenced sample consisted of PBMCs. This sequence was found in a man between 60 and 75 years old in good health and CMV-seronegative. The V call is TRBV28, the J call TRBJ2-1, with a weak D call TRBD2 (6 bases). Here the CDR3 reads CASHSGPGAYNEQFF. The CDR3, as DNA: TGTGCCAGCCACTCGGGTCCGGGGGCCTACAATGAGCAGTTCTTC. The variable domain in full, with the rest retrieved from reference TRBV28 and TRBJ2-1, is DVKVTQSSRYLVKRTGEKVFLECVQDMDHENMFWYRQDPGLGLRLIYFSYDVKMKEKGDIPEGYSVSREKKERFSLILESASTNQTSMYLCASHSGPGAYNEQFFGPGTRLTVL.